This entry concerns a single TCR beta chain. Its cognate antigen is unknown. The germline V gene encodes CDR1 SGHRS and CDR2 YFSETQ. V trimming: 2 bases; J trimming: 4 bases; junction bases outside the gene matches: 3. The CDR3 is 14 residues long. This specimen comes from a study of shared clonotypes between healthy human individuals. Study-wide results and caveats: What limited the represented genetic and exposure-history diversity was the small number of donors.

The protocol was immunoSEQ multiplex PCR, while the TCRdb copy is restricted to in-frame clones and leaves out a portion. The sample carries over 700,000 clones, approximately 72% recorded once. The receptor's source is a woman aged 25-40 years in good health. The V and J genes are TRBV5-1 and TRBJ2-1; 7 nucleotides agree with TRBD1. Material for sequencing was memory CD4+ T cells sorted from blood. Subset meaning: CD45RA-negative fraction. The CDR3: CASSLGQVYNEQFF. CDR3 DNA sequence: TGCGCCAGCAGCTTAGGACAGGTATACAATGAGCAGTTCTTC.